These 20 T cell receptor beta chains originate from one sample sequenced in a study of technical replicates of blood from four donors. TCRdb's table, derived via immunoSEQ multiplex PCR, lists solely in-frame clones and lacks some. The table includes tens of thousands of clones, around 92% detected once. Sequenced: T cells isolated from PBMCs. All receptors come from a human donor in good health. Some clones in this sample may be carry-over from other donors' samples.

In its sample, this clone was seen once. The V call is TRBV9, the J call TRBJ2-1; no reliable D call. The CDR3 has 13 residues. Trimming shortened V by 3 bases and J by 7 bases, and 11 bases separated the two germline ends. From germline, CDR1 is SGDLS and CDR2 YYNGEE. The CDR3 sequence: CASSAHWLNEQFF. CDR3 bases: TGTGCCAGCAGCGCCCACTGGTTGAATGAGCAGTTCTTC.

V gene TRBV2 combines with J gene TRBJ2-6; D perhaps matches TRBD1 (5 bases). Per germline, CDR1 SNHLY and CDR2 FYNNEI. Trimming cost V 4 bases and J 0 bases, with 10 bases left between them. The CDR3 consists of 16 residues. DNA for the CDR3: TGTGCCAGCAGTGCAGGGCCGATCTCTGGGGCCAACGTCCTGACTTTC. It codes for CASSAGPISGANVLTF.

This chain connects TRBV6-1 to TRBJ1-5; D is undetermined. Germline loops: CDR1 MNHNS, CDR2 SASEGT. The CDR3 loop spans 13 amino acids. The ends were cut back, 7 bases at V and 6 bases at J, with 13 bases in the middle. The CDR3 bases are TGTGCCAGCATGGATGGACTTGCTCAGCCCCAGCATTTT. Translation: CASMDGLAQPQHF.

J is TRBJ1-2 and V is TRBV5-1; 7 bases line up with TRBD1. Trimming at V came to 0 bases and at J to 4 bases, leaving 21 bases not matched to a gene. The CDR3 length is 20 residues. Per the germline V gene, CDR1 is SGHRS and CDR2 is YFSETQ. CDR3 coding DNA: TGCGCCAGCAGCTTGGCGACAGGGCTGATGGGTACTCCGGACCGCTATGGCTACACCTTC. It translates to CASSLATGLMGTPDRYGYTF.

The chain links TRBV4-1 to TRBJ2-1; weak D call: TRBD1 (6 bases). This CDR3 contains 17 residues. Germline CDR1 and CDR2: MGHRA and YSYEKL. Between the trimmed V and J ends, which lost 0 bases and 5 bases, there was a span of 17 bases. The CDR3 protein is CASSQEAVGAGDNEQFF. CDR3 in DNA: TGCGCCAGCAGCCAAGAGGCAGTGGGGGCCGGGGACAATGAGCAGTTCTTC.

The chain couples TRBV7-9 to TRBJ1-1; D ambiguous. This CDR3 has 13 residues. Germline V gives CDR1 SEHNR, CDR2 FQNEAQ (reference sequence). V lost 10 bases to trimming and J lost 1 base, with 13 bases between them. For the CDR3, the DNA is TGTGCCAACGGAGAACCGAAGAACACTGAAGCTTTCTTT. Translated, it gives CANGEPKNTEAFF.

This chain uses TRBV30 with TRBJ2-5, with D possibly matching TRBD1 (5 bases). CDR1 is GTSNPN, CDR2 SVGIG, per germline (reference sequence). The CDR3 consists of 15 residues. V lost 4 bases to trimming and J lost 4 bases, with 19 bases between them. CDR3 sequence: CAWTPARQGGETQYF. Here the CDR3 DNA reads TGTGCCTGGACCCCGGCCAGGCAGGGTGGAGAGACCCAGTACTTC.

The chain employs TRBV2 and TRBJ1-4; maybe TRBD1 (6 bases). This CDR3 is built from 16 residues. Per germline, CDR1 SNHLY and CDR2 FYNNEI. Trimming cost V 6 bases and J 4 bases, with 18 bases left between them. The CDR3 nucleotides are TGTGCCAGCAGCCCAGAACCGGGACAAGTTAATGAAAAACTGTTTTTT. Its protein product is CASSPEPGQVNEKLFF.

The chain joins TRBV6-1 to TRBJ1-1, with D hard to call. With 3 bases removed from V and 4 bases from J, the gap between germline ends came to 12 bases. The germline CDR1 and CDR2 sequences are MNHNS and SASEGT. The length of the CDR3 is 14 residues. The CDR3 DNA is TGTGCCAGCAGTGAGACCGGGCGGGCCACTGAAGCTTTCTTT. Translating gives CASSETGRATEAFF.

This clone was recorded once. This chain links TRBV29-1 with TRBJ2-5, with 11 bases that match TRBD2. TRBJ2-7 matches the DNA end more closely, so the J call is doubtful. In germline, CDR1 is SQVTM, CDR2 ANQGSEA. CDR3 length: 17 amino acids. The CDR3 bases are TGCAGCGCCTCCCACGGGACTAGCGGCTCTAAAGCCTACGAGCAGTACTTC. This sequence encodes CSASHGTSGSKAYEQYF.

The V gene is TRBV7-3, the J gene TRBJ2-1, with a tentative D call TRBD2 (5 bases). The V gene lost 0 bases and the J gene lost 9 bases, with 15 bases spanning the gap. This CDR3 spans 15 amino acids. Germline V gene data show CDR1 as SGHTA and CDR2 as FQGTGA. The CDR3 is CASSLTSGVQAEQFF. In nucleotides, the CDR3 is TGTGCCAGCAGCTTAACGTCCGGGGTTCAGGCTGAGCAGTTCTTC.

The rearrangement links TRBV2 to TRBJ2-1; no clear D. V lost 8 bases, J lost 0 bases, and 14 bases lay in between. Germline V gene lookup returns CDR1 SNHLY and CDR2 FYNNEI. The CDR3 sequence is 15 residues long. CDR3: CASARGASSYNEQFF. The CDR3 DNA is TGTGCCAGCGCCCGTGGTGCGAGCTCCTACAATGAGCAGTTCTTC. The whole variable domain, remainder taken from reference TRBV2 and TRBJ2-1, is EPEVTQTPSHQVTQMGQEVILRCVPISNHLYFYWYRQILGQKVEFLVSFYNNEISEKSEIFDDQFSVERPDGSNFTLKIRSTKLEDSAMYFCASARGASSYNEQFFGPGTRLTVL.

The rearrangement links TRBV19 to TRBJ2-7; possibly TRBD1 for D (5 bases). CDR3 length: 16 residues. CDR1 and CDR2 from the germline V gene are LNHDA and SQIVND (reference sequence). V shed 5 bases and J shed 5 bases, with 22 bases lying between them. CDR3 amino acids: CASSSAVAGREDEQYF. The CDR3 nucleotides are TGTGCCAGTAGTTCGGCCGTGGCAGGGCGTGAGGACGAGCAGTACTTC.

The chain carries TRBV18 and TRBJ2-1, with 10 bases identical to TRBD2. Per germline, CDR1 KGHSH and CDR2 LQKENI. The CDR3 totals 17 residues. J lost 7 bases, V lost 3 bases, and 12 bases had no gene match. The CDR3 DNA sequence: TGTGCCAGCTCACCTAGCGATAGCGGGAGGCCGGGGAATGAGCAGTTCTTC. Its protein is CASSPSDSGRPGNEQFF.

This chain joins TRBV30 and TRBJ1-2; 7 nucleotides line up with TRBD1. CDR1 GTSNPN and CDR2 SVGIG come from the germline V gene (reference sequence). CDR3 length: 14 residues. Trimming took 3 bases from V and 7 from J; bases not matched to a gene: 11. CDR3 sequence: CAWRPLTGVRGYTF. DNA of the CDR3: TGTGCCTGGAGGCCCCTTACAGGGGTACGTGGCTACACCTTC.

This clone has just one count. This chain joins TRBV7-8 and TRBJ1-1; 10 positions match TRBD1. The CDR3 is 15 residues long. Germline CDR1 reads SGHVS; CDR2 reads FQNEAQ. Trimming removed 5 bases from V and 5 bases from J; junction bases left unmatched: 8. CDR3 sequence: CASSAGTGVITEAFF. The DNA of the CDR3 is TGTGCCAGCAGCGCCGGGACAGGGGTGATAACTGAAGCTTTCTTT.

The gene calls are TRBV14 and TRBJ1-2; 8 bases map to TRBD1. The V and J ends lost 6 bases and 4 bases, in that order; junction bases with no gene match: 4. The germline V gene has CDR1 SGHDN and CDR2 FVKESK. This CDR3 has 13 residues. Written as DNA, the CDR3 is TGTGCCAGCAGGGCAACAGGGGGCTATGGCTACACCTTC. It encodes CASRATGGYGYTF.

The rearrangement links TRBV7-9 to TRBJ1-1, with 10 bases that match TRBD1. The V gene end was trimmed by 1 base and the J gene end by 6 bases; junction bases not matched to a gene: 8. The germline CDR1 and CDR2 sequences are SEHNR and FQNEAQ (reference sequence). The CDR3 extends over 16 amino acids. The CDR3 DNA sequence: TGTGCCAGCAGCTTAGGACAGGGGGCTGTTAACGCTGAAGCTTTCTTT. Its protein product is CASSLGQGAVNAEAFF.

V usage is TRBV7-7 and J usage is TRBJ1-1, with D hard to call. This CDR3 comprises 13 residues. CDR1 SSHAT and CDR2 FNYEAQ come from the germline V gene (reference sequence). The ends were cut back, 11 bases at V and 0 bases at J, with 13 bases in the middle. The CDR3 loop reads CAGGRRMNTEAFF. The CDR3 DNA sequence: TGTGCCGGAGGACGCCGCATGAACACTGAAGCTTTCTTT.

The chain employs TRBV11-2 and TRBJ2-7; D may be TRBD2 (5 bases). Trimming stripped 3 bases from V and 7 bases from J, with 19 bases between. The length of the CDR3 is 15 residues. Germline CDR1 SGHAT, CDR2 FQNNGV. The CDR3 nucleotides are TGTGCCAGCAGCTTGGGAAACGGGGTAGATAAGGAGCAGTACTTC. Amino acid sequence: CASSLGNGVDKEQYF.